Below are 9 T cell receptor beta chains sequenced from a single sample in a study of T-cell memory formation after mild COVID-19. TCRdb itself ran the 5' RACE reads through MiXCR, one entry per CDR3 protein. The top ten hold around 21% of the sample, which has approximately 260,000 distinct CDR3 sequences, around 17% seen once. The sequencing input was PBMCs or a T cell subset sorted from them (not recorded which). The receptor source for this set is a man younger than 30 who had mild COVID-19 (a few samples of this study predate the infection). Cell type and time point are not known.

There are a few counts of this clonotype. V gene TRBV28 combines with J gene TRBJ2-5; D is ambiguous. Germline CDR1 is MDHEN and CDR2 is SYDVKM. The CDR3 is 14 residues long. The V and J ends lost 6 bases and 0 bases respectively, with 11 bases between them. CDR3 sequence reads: CASRTLRYQETQYF. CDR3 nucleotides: TGTGCCAGCAGGACACTTAGGTACCAAGAGACCCAGTACTTC.

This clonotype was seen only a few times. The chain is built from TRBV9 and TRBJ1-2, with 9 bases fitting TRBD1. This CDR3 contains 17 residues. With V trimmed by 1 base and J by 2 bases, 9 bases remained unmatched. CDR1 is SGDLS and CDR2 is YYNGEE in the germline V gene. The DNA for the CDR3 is TGTGCCAGCAGCGTAAGGGGACAGGGTTGGGGGAACTATGGCTACACCTTC. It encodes CASSVRGQGWGNYGYTF. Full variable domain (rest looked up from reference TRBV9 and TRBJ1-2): DSGVTQTPKHLITATGQRVTLRCSPRSGDLSVYWYQQSLDQGLQFLIQYYNGEERAKGNILERFSAQQFPDLHSELNLSSLELGDSALYFCASSVRGQGWGNYGYTFGSGTRLTVV.

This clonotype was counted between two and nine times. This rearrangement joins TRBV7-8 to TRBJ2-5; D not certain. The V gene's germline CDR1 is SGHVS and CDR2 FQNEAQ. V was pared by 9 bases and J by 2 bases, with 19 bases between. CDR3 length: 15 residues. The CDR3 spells CASSFIRAAQETQYF. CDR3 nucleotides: TGTGCCAGTAGTTTTATCCGGGCCGCTCAAGAGACCCAGTACTTC.

The CDR3 loop is CASSQSDGRTRTDTQYF. Here the CDR3 DNA reads TGCGCCAGCAGCCAATCGGACGGAAGAACTCGTACAGATACGCAGTATTTT. V gene TRBV4-1 combines with J gene TRBJ2-3; D is unresolved. The V and J ends lost 2 bases and 3 bases respectively, with 18 bases between them. From germline, CDR1 is MGHRA and CDR2 YSYEKL. The CDR3 contains 17 residues.

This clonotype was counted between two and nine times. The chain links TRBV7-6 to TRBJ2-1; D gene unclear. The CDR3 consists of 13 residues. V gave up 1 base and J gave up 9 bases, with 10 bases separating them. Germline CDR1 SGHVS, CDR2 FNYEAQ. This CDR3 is CASSLGAFGEQFF. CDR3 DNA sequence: TGTGCCAGCAGCTTAGGGGCCTTCGGTGAGCAGTTCTTC.

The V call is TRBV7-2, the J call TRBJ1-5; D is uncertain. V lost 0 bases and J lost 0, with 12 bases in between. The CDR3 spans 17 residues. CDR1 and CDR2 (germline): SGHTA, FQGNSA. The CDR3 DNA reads TGTGCCAGCAGCTTAGCTGGTGGCACCTATAGCAATCAGCCCCAGCATTTT. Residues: CASSLAGGTYSNQPQHF.

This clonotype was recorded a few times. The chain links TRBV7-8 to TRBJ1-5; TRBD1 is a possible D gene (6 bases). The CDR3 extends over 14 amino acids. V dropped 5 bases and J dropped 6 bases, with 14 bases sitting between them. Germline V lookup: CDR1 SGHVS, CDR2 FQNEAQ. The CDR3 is CASSEGHPVQPQHF. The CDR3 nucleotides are TGTGCCAGCAGCGAGGGACACCCAGTTCAGCCCCAGCATTTT.

Here the CDR3 DNA reads TGCGCCAGCAGCCAAGGTTTGGTTAGCTATGGCTACACCTTC. Protein sequence: CASSQGLVSYGYTF. The chain employs TRBV4-3 and TRBJ1-2; D call uncertain. Germline V gene lookup returns CDR1 LGHNA and CDR2 YSLEER. The CDR3 loop spans 14 amino acids. V lost 1 base to trimming and J lost 4 bases, with 10 bases between them.

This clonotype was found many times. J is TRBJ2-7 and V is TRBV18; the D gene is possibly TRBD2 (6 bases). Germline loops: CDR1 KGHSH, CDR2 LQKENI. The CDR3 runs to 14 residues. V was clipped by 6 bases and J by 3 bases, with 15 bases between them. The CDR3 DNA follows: TGTGCCAGCTCCACCGGGACTTCCCTCTACGAGCAGTACTTC. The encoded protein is CASSTGTSLYEQYF. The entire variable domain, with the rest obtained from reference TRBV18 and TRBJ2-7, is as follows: NAGVMQNPRHLVRRRGQEARLRCSPMKGHSHVYWYRQLPEEGLKFMVYLQKENIIDESGMPKERFSAEFPKEGPSILRIQQVVRGDSAAYFCASSTGTSLYEQYFGPGTRLTVT.